These 2 T cell receptor beta chains originate from one sample sequenced in a study of T cell repertoires in aging, cancer and after chemotherapy. Multiplex touch-down PCR with TRB-A/B primers amplified rearranged V-D-J TRB sequences. TCRdb reprocessed the multiplex PCR reads with MiXCR, giving one entry per CDR3 protein. Among a few thousand distinct CDR3 sequences, 26% were seen once, and the ten largest hold roughly 8%. TCR beta rearrangements were amplified from peripheral blood genomic DNA. The sequencing input was blood. The source of these receptors is a human donor in good health.

Sample share makes this clonotype medium-sized. V and J are TRBV6-2 or TRBV6-3 and TRBJ2-1; 7 bases match TRBD2. With V trimmed by 0 bases and J by 3 bases, 8 bases remained unmatched. This CDR3 contains 17 residues. The germline CDR1 and CDR2 sequences are MNHEY and SVGEGT. CDR3 sequence reads: CASSYSPASGVYNEQFF. The DNA of the CDR3 is TGTGCCAGCAGTTACTCCCCGGCTAGCGGTGTCTACAATGAGCAGTTCTTC.

CDR3 in amino acids: CASSSPLGQGTVKLYGYTF. Here the CDR3 DNA reads TGTGCCAGCAGCTCACCTCTGGGACAGGGGACCGTAAAGCTCTATGGCTACACCTTC. The rearrangement joins TRBV7-9 to TRBJ1-2; 10 bases agree with TRBD1. The CDR3 is 19 residues long. CDR1 is SEHNR and CDR2 is FQNEAQ in the germline V gene (reference sequence). The V and J ends lost 4 bases and 4 bases, in that order; junction bases with no gene match: 18. The full variable domain, its missing parts supplied by reference TRBV7-9 and TRBJ1-2, is DTGVSQNPRHKITKRGQNVTFRCDPISEHNRLYWYRQTLGQGPEFLTYFQNEAQLEKSRLLSDRFSAERPKGSFSTLEIQRTEQGDSAMYLCASSSPLGQGTVKLYGYTFGSGTRLTVV.